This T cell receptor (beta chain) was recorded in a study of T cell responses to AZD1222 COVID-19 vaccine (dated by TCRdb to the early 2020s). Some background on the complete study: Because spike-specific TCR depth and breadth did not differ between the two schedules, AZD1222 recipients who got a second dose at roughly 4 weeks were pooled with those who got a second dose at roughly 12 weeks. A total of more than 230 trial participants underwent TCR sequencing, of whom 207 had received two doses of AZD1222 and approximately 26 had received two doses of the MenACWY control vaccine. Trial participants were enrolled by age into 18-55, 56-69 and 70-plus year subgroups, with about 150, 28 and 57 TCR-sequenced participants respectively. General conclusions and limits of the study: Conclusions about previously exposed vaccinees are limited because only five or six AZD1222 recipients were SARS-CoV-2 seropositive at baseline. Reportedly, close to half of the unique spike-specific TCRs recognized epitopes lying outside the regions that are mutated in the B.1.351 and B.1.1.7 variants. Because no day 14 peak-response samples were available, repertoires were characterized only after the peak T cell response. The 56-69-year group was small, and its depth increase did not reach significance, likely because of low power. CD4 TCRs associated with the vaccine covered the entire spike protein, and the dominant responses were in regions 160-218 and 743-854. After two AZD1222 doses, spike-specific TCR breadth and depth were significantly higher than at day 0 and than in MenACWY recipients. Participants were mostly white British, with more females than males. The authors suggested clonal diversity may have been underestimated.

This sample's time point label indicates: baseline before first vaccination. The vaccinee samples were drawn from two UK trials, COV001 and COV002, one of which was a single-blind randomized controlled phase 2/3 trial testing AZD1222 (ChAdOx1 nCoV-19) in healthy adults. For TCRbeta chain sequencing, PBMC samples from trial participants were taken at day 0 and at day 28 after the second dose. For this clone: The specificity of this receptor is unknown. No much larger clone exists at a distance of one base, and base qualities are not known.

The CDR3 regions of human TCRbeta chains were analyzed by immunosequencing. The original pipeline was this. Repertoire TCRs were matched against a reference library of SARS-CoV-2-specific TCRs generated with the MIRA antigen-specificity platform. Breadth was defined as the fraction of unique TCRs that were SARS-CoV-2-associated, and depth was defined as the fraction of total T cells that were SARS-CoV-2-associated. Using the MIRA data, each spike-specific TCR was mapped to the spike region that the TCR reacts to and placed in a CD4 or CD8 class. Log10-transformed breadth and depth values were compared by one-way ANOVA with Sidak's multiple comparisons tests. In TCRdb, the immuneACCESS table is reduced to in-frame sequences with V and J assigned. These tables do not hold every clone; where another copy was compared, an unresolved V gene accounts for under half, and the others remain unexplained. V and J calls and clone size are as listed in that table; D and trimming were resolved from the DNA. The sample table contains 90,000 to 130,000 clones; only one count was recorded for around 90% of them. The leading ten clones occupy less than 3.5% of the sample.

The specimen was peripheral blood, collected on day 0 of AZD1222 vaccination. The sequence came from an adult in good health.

The nucleotide sequence is given as TGCAGTGCTAGTCCTGACTCGCAAGGCTACAATGAGCAGTTCTTC. It specifies CSASPDSQGYNEQFF. This chain joins TRBV20-1 to TRBJ2-1; no D gene is confidently identified. V sheds 3 bases and J sheds 3 bases, leaving 15 bases between their ends. CDR1 and CDR2 (DFQATT, SNEGSKA) derive from the germline V gene (reference sequence). Reading from cysteine to phenylalanine, the CDR3 counts 15 amino acids. Solely the CDR3 DNA is kept, with 45 bases framed from the first base.